This TCR beta chain comes out of a study of blood T cell repertoires in COVID-19. Sequencing used immunoSEQ multiplex PCR; TCRdb keeps in-frame clones, though not all of them. Among under 350,000 clones listed, 65% to 90% were seen once. The CDR3 is 15 amino acids. V was shortened by 0 bases and J by 6 bases, with 12 bases between the two germline ends. Germline V gene data show CDR1 as LNHNV and CDR2 as YYDKDF (reference sequence). The receptor's source is a woman aged 40 to 50 with acute COVID-19. The chain recombines TRBV15 with TRBJ2-1; D gene uncertain. The source material was PBMCs or T cells enriched from blood (not recorded which). The chain's CDR3 is CATSRDAITVNEQFF. The CDR3 nucleotides read TGTGCCACCAGCAGAGATGCGATTACAGTCAATGAGCAGTTCTTC.